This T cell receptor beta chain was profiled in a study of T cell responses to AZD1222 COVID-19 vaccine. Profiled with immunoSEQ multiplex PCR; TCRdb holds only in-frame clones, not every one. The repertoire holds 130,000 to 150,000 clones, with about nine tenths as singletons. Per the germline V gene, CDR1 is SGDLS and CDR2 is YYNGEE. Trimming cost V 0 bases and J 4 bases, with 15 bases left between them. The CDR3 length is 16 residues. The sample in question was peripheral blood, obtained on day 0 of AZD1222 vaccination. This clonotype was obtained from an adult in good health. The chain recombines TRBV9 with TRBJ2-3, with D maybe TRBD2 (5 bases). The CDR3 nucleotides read TGTGCCAGCAGCGTAGAAGGAGGTGGTGTTTCAGATACGCAGTATTTT. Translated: CASSVEGGGVSDTQYF.